Presented here are 3 T cell receptor beta chains from one specimen sequenced in a study of shared clonotypes between healthy human individuals. Profiling relied on immunoSEQ multiplex PCR, and the TCRdb table lists in-frame clones only, not all of them. The sample lists around 2,000,000 clones, about 95% occurring once. Cells designated naive CD8 were CD45RO-negative and were positively selected for CCR7, with terminally differentiated effector memory CD45RA+ cells excluded. The sample comprised naive CD8+ T cells sorted from blood. The receptors were gathered from a man aged 18 to 30 in good health.

About this clone: The same CDR3 also results from other DNA sequences found in this sample. The chain employs TRBV5-6 and TRBJ2-7; D remains unclear. The CDR3 is made up of 12 amino acids. V dropped 2 bases and J dropped 1 base, with 4 bases sitting between them. CDR1 is SGHDT, CDR2 YYEEEE, per germline. This CDR3 is CASSFQSYEQYF. Here the CDR3 DNA reads TGTGCCAGCAGCTTTCAATCCTACGAGCAGTACTTC.

This clone was observed a single time. The chain has TRBV4-3 and TRBJ2-7, with 9 bases identical to TRBD2. CDR1 and CDR2 (germline): LGHNA, YSLEER. V dropped 1 base and J dropped 7; count of bases not matched to a gene: 8. The CDR3 covers 15 residues. Here the CDR3 reads CASSQGAGLAGEQYF. CDR3 in DNA: TGCGCCAGCAGCCAAGGCGCGGGACTAGCAGGGGAGCAGTACTTC.

This rearrangement joins TRBV4-1 to TRBJ1-2; TRBD1 is a possible D gene (6 bases). There are 13 residues in the CDR3. Trimming took off 1 base at V and 7 bases at J, with 10 bases between the two ends. Germline V CDR1 and CDR2: MGHRA, YSYEKL. The CDR3 loop is CASSQVQGGGYTF. CDR3 in DNA: TGCGCCAGCAGCCAAGTACAGGGCGGTGGCTACACCTTC.